Given below is one TCR beta chain in context. What it recognizes is unknown. The PCR contained 60 Vbeta and 13 Jbeta primers. Generated by immunoSEQ multiplex PCR, the TCRdb table keeps only in-frame clones and is missing some. Seen here are 150,000 to 180,000 clones, 65% to 80% observed once, and the top ten hold 3% to 4%. V was trimmed by 2 bases and J by 7 bases, leaving 16 bases between them. The CDR3 has 16 amino acids. Germline V gene data show CDR1 as SGHRS and CDR2 as YFSETQ. The sample originates from a study of cytomegalovirus exposure and HLA in healthy donors. Study-level background: An early data release held 70 million to 90 million unique TCRs from HLA-typed donors. Study-wide findings and caveats: It was reported that TCR beta sequences correctly inferred the HLA-A and HLA-B alleles for most subjects. Analysis performed later showed TCR beta chains linked to HLA being more clonally expanded than equally common others. Later findings reportedly placed an Asian-associated ancestry cluster below the approximately 670-donor mean for N-insertions.

Source material: PBMCs. This chain uses TRBV5-1 with TRBJ1-6, with D possibly being TRBD1 (6 bases). The TCR originated in a woman in her thirties or forties in good health and CMV-seronegative. The CDR3 DNA reads TGCGCCAGCAGCTTAGGGGGGGTTGGGACAAATTCACCCCTCCACTTT. Its translation: CASSLGGVGTNSPLHF.